Shown below are 23 T cell receptor beta chains from a single sample sequenced in a study of T-cell memory formation after mild COVID-19. TCRdb re-called the 5' RACE reads through MiXCR, storing one row per CDR3 protein. The sample includes around 200,000 distinct CDR3 sequences, about 18% of them seen just once. The sample consisted of PBMCs or a T cell subset sorted from them (not recorded which). These receptors were taken from a man between 18 and 35 years old who had mild COVID-19 (a few samples of this study predate the infection). Cell type and time point are not known.

This clonotype has a handful of counts. The rearrangement links TRBV7-8 to TRBJ2-1, with 8 positions matching TRBD2. The CDR3 is made up of 15 amino acids. CDR1 is SGHVS, CDR2 FQNEAQ, per germline. The V gene end was trimmed by 2 bases and the J gene end by 2 bases; junction bases not matched to a gene: 2. The CDR3 DNA follows: TGTGCCAGCAGCTTATCGGGGGGGACCTACAATGAGCAGTTCTTC. Its protein is CASSLSGGTYNEQFF.

V is TRBV20-1 and J is TRBJ2-6; D ambiguous. CDR1 is DFQATT and CDR2 is SNEGSKA in the germline V gene (reference sequence). Deletions cut 5 bases from V and 0 bases from J, with 8 bases between. This CDR3 has 14 amino acids. CDR3 bases: TGCAGTGCTTTCAGCTACTCTGGGGCCAACGTCCTGACTTTC. Residues: CSAFSYSGANVLTF.

This clonotype was detected a few times. CDR3: CACSLAGADTQYF. CDR3 nucleotide sequence: TGTGCCTGTTCACTAGCGGGGGCGGATACGCAGTATTTT. V gene TRBV30 combines with J gene TRBJ2-3, with TRBD2 matching over 11 bases. Germline V gene sequence: CDR1 GTSNPN, CDR2 SVGIG (reference sequence). CDR3 length: 13 residues. J lost 6 bases, V lost 6 bases, and 5 bases had no gene match.

V is TRBV4-3 and J is TRBJ2-7; the match to TRBD2 covers 10 bases. After removal of 5 bases from V and 4 bases from J, the junction contained 8 bases not matched to a gene. Per germline, CDR1 LGHNA and CDR2 YSLEER. CDR3 length: 15 amino acids. The CDR3 is CASSVHSSGGYEQYF. The CDR3, as DNA: TGCGCCAGCAGCGTACACTCTAGCGGGGGTTACGAGCAGTACTTC.

The chain joins TRBV20-1 to TRBJ2-3; 8 positions agree with TRBD2. Germline V gene data show CDR1 as DFQATT and CDR2 as SNEGSKA (reference sequence). J gave up 2 bases and V 1 base, and 5 bases lay outside the gene matches. The CDR3 extends over 15 amino acids. Written as DNA, the CDR3 is TGCAGTGCTAGAGCCCTAGCGGGCCCCACAGATACGCAGTATTTT. It specifies CSARALAGPTDTQYF.

J is TRBJ2-3 and V is TRBV7-2, with TRBD2 identical over 9 bases. The germline gives CDR1 SGHTA, CDR2 FQGNSA. This CDR3 region has 18 residues. V was pared by 3 bases and J by 3 bases, with 13 bases of the junction left unmatched. CDR3 nucleotide sequence: TGTGCCAGCAGCTTCCAAGTGGGCGGGGGGGCCAGTACAGATACGCAGTATTTT. It is translated as CASSFQVGGGASTDTQYF.

This sequence joins TRBV20-1 and TRBJ2-7; no definite D call. Germline CDR1 DFQATT, CDR2 SNEGSKA (reference sequence). This CDR3 comprises 12 residues. V was trimmed by 5 bases and J by 6 bases, leaving 14 bases between them. The CDR3 coding sequence is TGCAGTGCTCGAAGCAGTGGTCGCGAGCAGTACTTC. It is translated as CSARSSGREQYF.

This clonotype was seen only a few times. The chain couples TRBV7-3 to TRBJ2-7; perhaps TRBD1 as D (5 bases). The germline gives CDR1 SGHTA, CDR2 FQGTGA. CDR3 size: 13 residues. Trimming left V 1 base short and J 3 bases short, with 7 bases between. Here the CDR3 DNA reads TGTGCCAGCAGCTTAAGTCAGGGCTACGAGCAGTACGTC. It is translated as CASSLSQGYEQYV.

This clonotype was picked up a small number of times. CDR3 nucleotide sequence: TGTGCCAGCAGTCAAGGACGCAGGAGCTCTGGAAACACCATATATTTT. Translation gives CASSQGRRSSGNTIYF. The V and J genes are TRBV11-2 and TRBJ1-3; D is undetermined. Germline V gene sequence: CDR1 SGHAT, CDR2 FQNNGV. This CDR3 is 16 amino acids long. Between the trimmed V and J ends, which lost 6 bases and 0 bases, there was a span of 15 bases.

V gene TRBV11-2 combines with J gene TRBJ2-3, with 13 bases matching TRBD2. The germline gives CDR1 SGHAT, CDR2 FQNNGV. J gave up 3 bases and V 6 bases, and 0 bases lay outside the gene matches. This CDR3 has 14 residues. The CDR3 spells CASRGLAGTDTQYF. The CDR3 DNA is TGTGCCAGCAGGGGACTAGCGGGAACAGATACGCAGTATTTT. The full variable domain, its missing parts supplied by reference TRBV11-2 and TRBJ2-3, is EAGVAQSPRYKIIEKRQSVAFWCNPISGHATLYWYQQILGQGPKLLIQFQNNGVVDDSQLPKDRFSAERLKGVDSTLKIQPAKLEDSAVYLCASRGLAGTDTQYFGPGTRLTVL.

CDR3 in amino acids: CASSLARTGANVLTF. CDR3 nucleotides: TGTGCCAGCAGCCTGGCTCGTACCGGGGCCAACGTCCTGACTTTC. The genes are TRBV5-4 and TRBJ2-6; D is unclear. V was shortened by 4 bases and J by 4 bases, with 12 bases between the two germline ends. This CDR3 contains 15 residues. Germline CDR1 is SGHNT and CDR2 is YYREEE (reference sequence). The full variable domain, in which reference TRBV5-4 and TRBJ2-6 provide the parts outside the CDR3, is ETGVTQSPTHLIKTRGQQVTLRCSSQSGHNTVSWYQQALGQGPQFIFQYYREEENGRGNFPPRFSGLQFPNYSSELNVNALELDDSALYLCASSLARTGANVLTFGAGSRLTVL.

This clonotype was seen a few times. The rearrangement joins TRBV25-1 to TRBJ1-1; maybe TRBD1 (6 bases). Per germline, CDR1 MGHDK and CDR2 SYGVNS. The CDR3 loop spans 15 amino acids. Trimming cost V 2 bases and J 5 bases, with 15 bases left between them. The CDR3 is CASSEPRSGDTEAFF. CDR3 in DNA: TGTGCCAGCAGTGAACCGAGGTCAGGGGATACTGAAGCTTTCTTT.

Of note for this clonotype: An end of the junction does not agree with germline; a read error may underlie this. This rearrangement joins TRBV7-7 to TRBJ2-2; weak D call: TRBD1 (5 bases). In germline, CDR1 is SSHAT, CDR2 FNYEAQ (reference sequence). The CDR3 extends over 14 amino acids. In DNA, the CDR3 is TGTGCTAGCAGCTCTGGACAAGACACCGGGGAGCTGTTTTTT. Its translation is CASSSGQDTGELFF.

This sequence joins TRBV4-1 and TRBJ2-5; possibly TRBD2 for D (5 bases). Germline V gene lookup returns CDR1 MGHRA and CDR2 YSYEKL. Trimming removed 4 bases at V and 5 bases at J, with 17 bases between. The CDR3 has 15 residues. The CDR3 loop reads CASSLPDARGETQYF. The CDR3 DNA reads as TGCGCCAGCAGCCTGCCGGACGCCAGAGGGGAGACCCAGTACTTC.

This clonotype was seen a few times. The CDR3, as DNA: TGTGCCACCAGCAAGGGGGGCAGGCAGCCCCAGCATTTT. Translating gives CATSKGGRQPQHF. The chain uses TRBV24-1 and TRBJ1-5; D might be TRBD1 (6 bases). The CDR3 covers 13 residues. V dropped 7 bases and J dropped 7 bases, with 13 bases sitting between them. The germline gives CDR1 KGHDR, CDR2 SFDVKD.

The gene calls are TRBV11-3 and TRBJ1-2; 8 bases fit TRBD1. Trimming took 9 bases from V and 2 from J; bases not matched to a gene: 5. This CDR3 contains 13 residues. The germline gives CDR1 SGHNT, CDR2 YENEEA. CDR3: CARRQGRNYGYTF. The DNA for the CDR3 is TGTGCCAGAAGACAGGGGAGGAACTATGGCTACACCTTC.

This clonotype occurred many times. The chain employs TRBV15 and TRBJ1-4; D perhaps matches TRBD1 (5 bases). Germline-derived CDR1 and CDR2 are LNHNV and YYDKDF (reference sequence). Trimming cost V 0 bases and J 6 bases, with 11 bases left between them. The CDR3 spans 15 residues. CDR3 loop: CATSRDRAWDEKLFF. The CDR3 nucleotides read TGTGCCACCAGCAGAGACAGGGCCTGGGATGAAAAACTGTTTTTT.

The chain couples TRBV7-9 to TRBJ1-6; weak D call: TRBD1 (6 bases). The CDR3 is made up of 15 amino acids. Germline CDR1 is SEHNR and CDR2 is FQNEAQ (reference sequence). The germline V and J ends were trimmed by 4 bases and 3 bases, with 10 bases remaining between them. DNA of the CDR3: TGTGCCAGCAGCTCGACGGGACACTATAATTCACCCCTCCACTTT. Its protein is CASSSTGHYNSPLHF.

This clonotype showed up just a few times. The V call is TRBV3-1, the J call TRBJ1-1; D unclear. Germline assignment: CDR1 LGHDT and CDR2 YNNKEL (reference sequence). This CDR3 region has 13 residues. Trimming took 0 bases from V and 7 from J, leaving 9 bases between them. The CDR3 nucleotides read TGTGCCAGCAGCCAAGATCCAGGTCGTGAAGCTTTCTTT. Its protein product is CASSQDPGREAFF.

This chain uses TRBV7-3 with TRBJ2-2, with 9 bases that match TRBD2. V lost 6 bases to trimming and J lost 5 bases; unmatched junction nucleotides: 7. Germline V gene data show CDR1 as SGHTA and CDR2 as FQGTGA. The CDR3 runs 15 residues. For the CDR3, the DNA is TGTGCCAGCAGTTTAGCGGGGGCGATGACCGGGGAGCTGTTTTTT. It yields the protein CASSLAGAMTGELFF.

This clonotype was detected only a few times. The chain carries TRBV16 and TRBJ1-6; 8 bases match TRBD1. The CDR3 sequence is 15 residues long. The germline V gene encodes CDR1 KGHSY and CDR2 FQNENV. The V gene end was trimmed by 2 bases and the J gene end by 7 bases; junction bases not matched to a gene: 4. CDR3 residues: CASSQGQGFNSPLHF. The CDR3 DNA sequence: TGTGCCAGCAGCCAAGGACAGGGATTCAATTCACCCCTCCACTTT.

The chain uses TRBV7-9 and TRBJ1-6; D gene ambiguous. Germline V CDR1 and CDR2: SEHNR, FQNEAQ (reference sequence). Trimming removed 3 bases from V and 4 bases from J, with 13 bases in between. This CDR3 contains 16 residues. The CDR3 here is CASSFQPTDYNSPLHF. The CDR3 coding sequence is TGTGCCAGCAGCTTCCAGCCGACGGATTATAATTCACCCCTCCACTTT. Together with reference TRBV7-9 and TRBJ1-6, the CDR3 gives the full variable domain: DTGVSQNPRHKITKRGQNVTFRCDPISEHNRLYWYRQTLGQGPEFLTYFQNEAQLEKSRLLSDRFSAERPKGSFSTLEIQRTEQGDSAMYLCASSFQPTDYNSPLHFGNGTRLTVT.

This clonotype has more than one count but fewer than ten. This chain uses TRBV12-3 or TRBV12-4 with TRBJ1-1; 8 bases align to TRBD1. This CDR3 comprises 13 residues. V gave up 9 bases and J gave up 6 bases; unmatched junction bases: 9. This chain's CDR3 is CASGQGSRAEAFF. The CDR3 DNA is TGTGCCAGTGGACAGGGATCACGGGCTGAAGCTTTCTTT.